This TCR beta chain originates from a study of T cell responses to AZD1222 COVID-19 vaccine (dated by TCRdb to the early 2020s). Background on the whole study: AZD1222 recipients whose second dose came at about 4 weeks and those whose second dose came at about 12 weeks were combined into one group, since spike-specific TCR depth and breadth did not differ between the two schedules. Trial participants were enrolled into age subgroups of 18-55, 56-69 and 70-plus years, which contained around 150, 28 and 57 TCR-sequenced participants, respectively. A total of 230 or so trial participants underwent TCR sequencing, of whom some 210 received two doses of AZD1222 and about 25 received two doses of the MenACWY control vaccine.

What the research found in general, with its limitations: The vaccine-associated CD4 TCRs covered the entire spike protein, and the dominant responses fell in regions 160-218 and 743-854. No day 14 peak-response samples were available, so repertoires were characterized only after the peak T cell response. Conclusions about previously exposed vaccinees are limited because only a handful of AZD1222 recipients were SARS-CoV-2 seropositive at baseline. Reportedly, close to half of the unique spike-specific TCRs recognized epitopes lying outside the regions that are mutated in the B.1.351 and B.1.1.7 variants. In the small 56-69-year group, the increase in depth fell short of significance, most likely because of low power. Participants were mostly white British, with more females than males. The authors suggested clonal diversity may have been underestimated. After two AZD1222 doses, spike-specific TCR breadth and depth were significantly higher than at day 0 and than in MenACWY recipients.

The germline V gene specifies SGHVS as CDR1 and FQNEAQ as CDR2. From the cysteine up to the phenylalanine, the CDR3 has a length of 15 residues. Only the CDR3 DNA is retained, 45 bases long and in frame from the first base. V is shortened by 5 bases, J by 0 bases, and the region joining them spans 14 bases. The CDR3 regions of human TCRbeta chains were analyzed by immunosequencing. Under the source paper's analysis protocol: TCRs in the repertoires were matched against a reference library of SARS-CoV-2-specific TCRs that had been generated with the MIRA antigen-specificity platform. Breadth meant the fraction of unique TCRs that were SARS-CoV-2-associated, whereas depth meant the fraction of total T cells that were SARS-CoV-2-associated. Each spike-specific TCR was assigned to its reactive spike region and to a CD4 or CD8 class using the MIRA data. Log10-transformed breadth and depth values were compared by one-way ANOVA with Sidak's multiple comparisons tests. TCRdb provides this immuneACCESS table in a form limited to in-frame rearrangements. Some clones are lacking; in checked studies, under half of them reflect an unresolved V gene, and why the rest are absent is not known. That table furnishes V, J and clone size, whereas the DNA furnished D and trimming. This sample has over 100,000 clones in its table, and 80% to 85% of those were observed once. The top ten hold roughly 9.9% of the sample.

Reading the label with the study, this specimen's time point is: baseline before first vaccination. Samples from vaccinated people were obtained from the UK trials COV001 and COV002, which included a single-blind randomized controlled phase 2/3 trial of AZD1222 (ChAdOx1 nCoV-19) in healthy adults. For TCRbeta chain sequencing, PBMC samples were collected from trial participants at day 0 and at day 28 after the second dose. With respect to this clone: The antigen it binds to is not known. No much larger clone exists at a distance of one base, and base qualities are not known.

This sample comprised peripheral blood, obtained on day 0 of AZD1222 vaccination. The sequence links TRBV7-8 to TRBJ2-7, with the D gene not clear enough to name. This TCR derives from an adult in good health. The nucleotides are TGTGCCAGCAGCGCAGCAGAAACGATCTCCTACGAGCAGTACTTC. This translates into CASSAAETISYEQYF. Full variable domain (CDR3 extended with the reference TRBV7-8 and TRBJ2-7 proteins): GAGVSQSPRYKVAKRGQDVALRCDPISGHVSLFWYQQALGQGPEFLTYFQNEAQLDKSGLPSDRFFAERPEGSVSTLKIQRTQQEDSAVYLCASSAAETISYEQYFGPGTRLTVT.